This T cell receptor beta chain was observed in a study of response to subunit inactivated influenza vaccine. Looked up from germline, CDR1 is MNHEY and CDR2 is SVGEGT. This CDR3 has 18 amino acids. The V gene lost 5 bases and the J gene lost 0 bases, with 19 bases spanning the gap. Study results and limitations: T cells newly recruited by each seasonal influenza vaccination are few, the authors suggested.

TCRdb reprocessed the RT-PCR reads via MiXCR and lists one record per CDR3 protein. The table has around 710,000 distinct CDR3 sequences, roughly 14% seen once. This clonotype has a handful of counts. Its target is unknown. This rearrangement joins TRBV6-2 or TRBV6-3 to TRBJ1-4; weak D call: TRBD1 (5 bases). Sequencing used PBMCs from blood, obtained 14 to 15 days before vaccination. This clonotype was obtained from a man in his fifties who received an inactivated influenza vaccine. The CDR3 spells CASSRPGRTLATNEKLFF. The DNA for the CDR3 is TGTGCCAGCAGTCGTCCGGGGCGGACCCTTGCAACTAATGAAAAACTGTTTTTT.